These 22 T cell receptor beta chains were sequenced from one sample in a study of T cell repertoires in cytomegalovirus infection. Their recognized antigens are unknown. TCRdb used MiXCR to reprocess the reads, holding one entry per CDR3 protein. This table has about 830,000 distinct CDR3 sequences, less than 35% appearing once. The starting material was cultured CD8+ T cells from PBMCs, obtained from culture after CMV antigen stimulation. The receptors stem from a human donor in good health (CMV status not recorded). Some clones in this sample may be carry-over from other donors' samples.

V gene TRBV10-2 combines with J gene TRBJ2-3; D gene uncertain. The CDR3 length is 17 residues. Looked up from germline, CDR1 is WSHSY and CDR2 is SAAADI. Trimming removed 0 bases at V and 3 bases at J, with 16 bases between. The CDR3 DNA reads as TGCGCCAGCAGTGAGTCCCGGCTAAGGTCGGGTACAGATACGCAGTATTTT. It is translated as CASSESRLRSGTDTQYF.

The chain recombines TRBV6-6 with TRBJ2-7, with D perhaps matching TRBD2 (5 bases). The CDR3 sequence is 13 residues long. V lost 10 bases, J lost 4 bases, and 17 bases lay in between. CDR1 MNHNY and CDR2 SVGAGI come from the germline V gene (reference sequence). The CDR3: CANRPGKFYEQYV. The CDR3 DNA sequence: TGTGCCAACCGACCCGGGAAATTTTACGAGCAGTACGTC.

V usage is TRBV29-1 and J usage is TRBJ2-6, with TRBD1 identical over 8 bases. The CDR3 covers 16 residues. Germline V gene lookup returns CDR1 SQVTM and CDR2 ANQGSEA. The V segment lost 0 bases and the J segment 0 bases; nucleotides outside the gene matches: 1. CDR3 DNA sequence: TGCAGCGTTGAAGACAGGGGGCCCTCTGGGGCCAACGTCCTGACTTTC. This gives the protein CSVEDRGPSGANVLTF. The complete variable domain, with remaining parts taken from reference TRBV29-1 and TRBJ2-6, reads SAVISQKPSRDICQRGTSLTIQCQVDSQVTMMFWYRQQPGQSLTLIATANQGSEATYESGFVIDKFPISRPNLTFSTLTVSNMSPEDSSIYLCSVEDRGPSGANVLTFGAGSRLTVL.

Only a few counts were recorded for this clonotype. V and J are TRBV2 and TRBJ1-5; D is ambiguous. The CDR3 is made up of 15 amino acids. V was cut by 1 base and J by 5 bases, with 12 bases left in between. Germline V CDR1 and CDR2: SNHLY, FYNNEI. The CDR3 sequence is CASSEVGPLDQPQHF. CDR3 DNA: TGTGCCAGCAGTGAAGTGGGCCCCCTTGATCAGCCCCAGCATTTT.

The V call is TRBV6-5, the J call TRBJ1-2; D is ambiguous. Germline V CDR1 and CDR2: MNHEY, SVGAGI. The CDR3 extends over 14 amino acids. V lost 5 bases and J lost 4, with 14 bases in between. The CDR3 region has the DNA TGTGCCAGCAGTACCTCGCCGGCGGCCTATGGCTACACCTTC. Translated: CASSTSPAAYGYTF.

The chain employs TRBV19 and TRBJ2-1; 7 bases line up with TRBD2. The ends lost 10 bases at V and 1 base at J; junction bases unmatched: 7. The CDR3 length is 14 residues. Germline lookup yields CDR1 LNHDA and CDR2 SQIVND (reference sequence). CDR3 sequence reads: CANKLAKSYNEQFF. The CDR3 coding sequence is TGTGCCAACAAACTAGCGAAGTCCTACAATGAGCAGTTCTTC.

This clonotype was seen ten or more times. The rearrangement uses TRBV7-2 and TRBJ2-3; maybe TRBD1 (5 bases). CDR3 length: 16 residues. CDR1 is SGHTA and CDR2 is FQGNSA in the germline V gene. The V and J ends lost 6 bases and 2 bases respectively, with 18 bases between them. This CDR3 reads CASSSVGQGYTDTQYF. The CDR3 DNA is TGTGCCAGCAGTTCGGTCGGGCAGGGCTACACAGATACGCAGTATTTT.

In this sample, this clonotype turned up many times. This chain links TRBV12-3 or TRBV12-4 with TRBJ1-2, with a weak D call TRBD1 (5 bases). V lost 1 base and J lost 4, with 7 bases in between. The CDR3 runs 13 residues. This CDR3 is CASSLGRAYGYTF. In DNA, the CDR3 is TGTGCCAGCAGTTTAGGCAGGGCCTATGGCTACACCTTC.

Remarks on this clonotype: One junction end disagrees with the germline gene, perhaps due to a read error. The chain uses TRBV4-1 and TRBJ1-2; no definite D call. CDR3 length: 11 amino acids. The germline CDR1 and CDR2 sequences are MGHRA and YSYEKL. The CDR3 region is CASSQDSGYTF. Written as DNA, the CDR3 is TGTGCCAGCAGCCAAGATTCTGGCTACACCTTC.

This clonotype was recorded a few times. The chain joins TRBV7-8 to TRBJ1-2; the match to TRBD1 covers 9 bases. V lost 5 bases and J lost 8; bases outside the gene matches: 9. This CDR3 contains 14 residues. Germline CDR1 SGHVS, CDR2 FQNEAQ. CDR3 nucleotides: TGTGCCAGCAGCGGACAGGGGCCCCCCCCGGGCTACACCTTC. This codes for CASSGQGPPPGYTF.

The V and J genes are TRBV15 and TRBJ1-4; D may be TRBD1 (5 bases). With 0 bases removed from V and 0 bases from J, the gap between germline ends came to 8 bases. In germline, CDR1 is LNHNV, CDR2 YYDKDF (reference sequence). The CDR3 length is 16 residues. The CDR3 DNA is TGTGCCACCAGCAGAGATTTGGGGGCAACTAATGAAAAACTGTTTTTT. This encodes CATSRDLGATNEKLFF.

The gene calls are TRBV6-2 or TRBV6-3 and TRBJ2-1; 7 bases align to TRBD2. The V gene's germline CDR1 is MNHEY and CDR2 SVGEGT. The CDR3 loop spans 17 amino acids. With 8 bases clipped from V and 3 bases from J, the junction kept 16 bases outside the gene matches. CDR3 amino acids: CASWGNFAGVLYNEQFF. As DNA, the CDR3 is TGTGCCAGCTGGGGTAATTTTGCGGGGGTTCTCTACAATGAGCAGTTCTTC.

This clonotype was seen only a few times. This chain connects TRBV6-2 or TRBV6-3 to TRBJ2-1; 7 bases are a match to TRBD2. V lost 5 bases and J lost 3; bases outside the gene matches: 10. Germline V gives CDR1 MNHEY, CDR2 SVGEGT. CDR3 length: 16 residues. The CDR3 DNA sequence: TGTGCCAGCAGTCCCCTCCTGGGAGGGTTCTACAATGAGCAGTTCTTC. Its protein product is CASSPLLGGFYNEQFF.

V is TRBV7-3 and J is TRBJ2-5, with 10 bases fitting TRBD2. Germline V gene data show CDR1 as SGHTA and CDR2 as FQGTGA. The CDR3 covers 16 residues. Losses at the gene ends were 2 bases for V and 1 base for J; bases not matched to a gene: 4. CDR3 bases: TGTGCCAGCAGCTTACCTTCTAGCGGGGGCCAAGAGACCCAGTACTTC. Amino acid sequence: CASSLPSSGGQETQYF.

The chain has TRBV4-1 and TRBJ2-7, with a weak D call TRBD2 (5 bases). Germline CDR1 MGHRA, CDR2 YSYEKL. Deletions cut 5 bases from V and 1 base from J, with 12 bases between. This CDR3 comprises 14 residues. The CDR3 is CASSYPGGSYEQYF. DNA of the CDR3: TGCGCCAGCAGCTACCCTGGAGGATCCTACGAGCAGTACTTC.

The chain couples TRBV5-6 to TRBJ2-2, with a tentative D call TRBD2 (5 bases). The length of the CDR3 is 15 residues. Trimming removed 6 bases from V and 7 bases from J, with 19 bases in between. Germline lookup yields CDR1 SGHDT and CDR2 YYEEEE. In DNA, the CDR3 is TGTGCCAGCAACAACTTATATGGGAGCCACGGGGAGCTGTTTTTT. It is translated as CASNNLYGSHGELFF. Variable domain in full (rest from reference TRBV5-6 and TRBJ2-2): DAGVTQSPTHLIKTRGQQVTLRCSPKSGHDTVSWYQQALGQGPQFIFQYYEEEERQRGNFPDRFSGHQFPNYSSELNVNALLLGDSALYLCASNNLYGSHGELFFGEGSRLTVL.

This clonotype was observed a few times. The chain combines TRBV24-1 with TRBJ2-3, with D maybe TRBD1 (6 bases). The CDR3 consists of 14 residues. Trimming stripped 4 bases from V and 6 bases from J, with 13 bases between. Germline V CDR1 and CDR2: KGHDR, SFDVKD. The CDR3 sequence: CATSDRGAEDTQYF. CDR3 nucleotide sequence: TGTGCCACCAGTGACAGGGGCGCAGAGGATACGCAGTATTTT.

This clonotype showed up many times. The chain links TRBV4-1 to TRBJ2-7; TRBD1 matches at 10 bases. V lost 2 bases to trimming and J lost 2 bases; unmatched junction nucleotides: 3. This CDR3 has 15 residues. CDR1 is MGHRA, CDR2 YSYEKL, per germline. The CDR3 sequence: CASSQPGQGTYEQYF. The CDR3 DNA reads TGCGCCAGCAGCCAACCGGGACAGGGGACCTACGAGCAGTACTTC.

This sequence joins TRBV20-1 and TRBJ2-3; D uncertain. The V end lost 5 bases, the J end lost 5 bases, and 11 bases lay between the germline ends. The CDR3 totals 12 residues. From germline, CDR1 is DFQATT and CDR2 SNEGSKA (reference sequence). The CDR3 sequence: CSAQYTRDTQYF. CDR3 DNA: TGCAGTGCTCAGTACACGAGAGATACGCAGTATTTT.

This clonotype has at least ten counts. This sequence joins TRBV5-5 and TRBJ2-3, with unresolved D. From germline, CDR1 is SGHKS and CDR2 YYEKEE (reference sequence). The V gene lost 0 bases and the J gene lost 0 bases, with 11 bases spanning the gap. This CDR3 has 16 amino acids. In DNA, the CDR3 is TGTGCCAGCAGCTTGGCCCTGGGGTCTAGCACAGATACGCAGTATTTT. Amino acid sequence: CASSLALGSSTDTQYF.

This clonotype has a count of ten or more. The V gene is TRBV7-8, the J gene TRBJ1-1; no clear D. The CDR3 loop spans 14 amino acids. Trimming took off 1 base at V and 0 bases at J, with 6 bases between the two ends. Germline CDR1 reads SGHVS; CDR2 reads FQNEAQ. CDR3 residues: CASSLVSMNTEAFF. The CDR3 DNA reads TGTGCCAGCAGCTTAGTCTCTATGAACACTGAAGCTTTCTTT.

The V gene is TRBV12-3 or TRBV12-4, the J gene TRBJ2-5, with D possibly being TRBD2 (5 bases). The V end was cut by 3 bases, the J end by 5 bases, with 13 bases between. The CDR3 has 14 residues. The CDR3 reads CASSFELEVETQYF. Here the CDR3 DNA reads TGTGCCAGCAGTTTCGAACTAGAAGTGGAGACCCAGTACTTC.